The T cell receptor (beta chain) described here comes from a study of siplizumab effects on memory and regulatory T cells. The CDR3 sequence is 15 residues long. The germline V gene encodes CDR1 MDHEN and CDR2 SYDVKM. Trimming took 4 bases from V and 4 from J; bases not matched to a gene: 10. General observations from the study: Siplizumab produced a significant drop in alloreactive sequences attributable to unstimulated CD4+ memory cells. The suppressive capacity of proliferating Tregs from siplizumab cultures remained unconfirmed.

With regard to this clone: Its specificity is unknown.

Data came from immunoSEQ multiplex PCR; TCRdb stores just in-frame clones and leaves some out. This sample has approximately 82,000 clones, with approximately 86% found just once. The clonotype originates from a human donor in good health. Specimen: Tregs sorted from blood. The chain is built from TRBV28 and TRBJ2-7, with 7 bases matching TRBD1. The CDR3 region has the DNA TGTGCCAGCAGTTCCCATTCCGGGACAGCTTACGAGCAGTACTTC. Translating gives CASSSHSGTAYEQYF.